The rows below give T cell receptor beta chains drawn from one sample of a study of cytomegalovirus exposure and HLA in healthy donors. Using immunoSEQ multiplex PCR, the repertoire was profiled, and TCRdb retains in-frame clones only, with some absent. Among about 140,000 clones listed, roughly 75% were seen once. The material sequenced was PBMCs. Receptors were obtained from a man in his forties in good health and CMV-seronegative. Each CDR3 is given with its conserved first and last residue. Each record gives: J gene, V gene, CDR3 protein.

>TRBJ1-2|TRBV15
CATSREVLAGGGGYTF
>TRBJ2-1|TRBV11-2
CASSPNPGTGAYNEQFF
>TRBJ2-5|TRBV7-3
CASSTRGGLEETQYF
>TRBJ1-2|TRBV5-1
CASSLGALYGYTF
>TRBJ2-5|TRBV7-6
CASSLASAGGKTQYF
>-|TRBV5-1
CASSLVTGNYEQYF
>TRBJ1-3|TRBV6-6
CASSRRGRGNTIYF
>TRBJ1-1|TRBV5-1
CASSLTTGATEAFF
>TRBJ2-3|TRBV19
CASTPAAGTSGGVVVDTQYF
>TRBJ2-1|TRBV7-3
CASTVGGTGKDEQFF
>TRBJ2-7|TRBV9
CASSPLEVGLGYEQYF
>TRBJ2-3|TRBV18
CASSPGLAGADTQYF
>TRBJ2-5|TRBV2
CASSTGGGETQYF
>TRBJ1-1|TRBV6-5
CASSYFAGTMNTEAFF
>TRBJ2-7|TRBV10-3
CAISSGTGRYEQYF
>TRBJ2-7|TRBV7-8
CASSLTVYEQYF
>TRBJ1-1|TRBV29-1
CSVQPGGTEAFF
>TRBJ1-1|TRBV6-5
CASSYSAGEMNTEAFF
>TRBJ1-1|TRBV6-5
CASSESSESTEAFF
>TRBJ2-3|TRBV4-2
CASSPSGLAGTSTDTQYF
>TRBJ2-3|TRBV4-3
CASSQSGDPTDTQYF
>TRBJ2-5|TRBV2
CASSGGLVQETQYF
>TRBJ1-1|TRBV6-1
CASSEAPGGNTEAFF